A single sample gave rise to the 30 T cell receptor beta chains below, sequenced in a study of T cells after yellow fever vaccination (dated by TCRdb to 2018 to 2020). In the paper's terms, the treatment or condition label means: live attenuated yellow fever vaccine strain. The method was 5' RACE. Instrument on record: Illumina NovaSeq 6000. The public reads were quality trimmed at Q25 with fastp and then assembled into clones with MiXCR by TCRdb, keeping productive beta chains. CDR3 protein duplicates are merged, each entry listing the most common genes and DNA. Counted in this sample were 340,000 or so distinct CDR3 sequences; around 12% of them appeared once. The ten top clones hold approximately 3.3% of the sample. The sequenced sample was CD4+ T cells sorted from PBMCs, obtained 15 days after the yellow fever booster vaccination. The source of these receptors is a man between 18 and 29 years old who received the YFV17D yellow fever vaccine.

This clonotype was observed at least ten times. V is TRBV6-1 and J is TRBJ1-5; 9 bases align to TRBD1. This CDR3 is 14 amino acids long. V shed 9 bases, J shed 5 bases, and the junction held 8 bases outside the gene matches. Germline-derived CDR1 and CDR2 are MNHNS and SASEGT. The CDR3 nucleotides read TGTGCCAGTTCCCGGGACAGGGTTGATCAGCCCCAGCATTTT. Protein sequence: CASSRDRVDQPQHF.

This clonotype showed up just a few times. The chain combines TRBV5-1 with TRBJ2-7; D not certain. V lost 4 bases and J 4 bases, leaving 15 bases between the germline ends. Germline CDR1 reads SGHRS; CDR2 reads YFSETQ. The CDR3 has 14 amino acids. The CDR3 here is CASSPATHVYEQYF. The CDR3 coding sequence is TGCGCCAGCAGCCCCGCGACCCACGTTTACGAGCAGTACTTC.

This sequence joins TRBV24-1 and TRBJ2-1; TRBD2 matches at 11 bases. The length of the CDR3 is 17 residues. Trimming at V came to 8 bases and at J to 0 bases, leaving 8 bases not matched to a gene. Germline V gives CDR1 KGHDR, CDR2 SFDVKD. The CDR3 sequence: CATTPGTSGSSYNEQFF. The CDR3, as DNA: TGTGCCACCACCCCGGGGACTAGCGGAAGCTCCTACAATGAGCAGTTCTTC.

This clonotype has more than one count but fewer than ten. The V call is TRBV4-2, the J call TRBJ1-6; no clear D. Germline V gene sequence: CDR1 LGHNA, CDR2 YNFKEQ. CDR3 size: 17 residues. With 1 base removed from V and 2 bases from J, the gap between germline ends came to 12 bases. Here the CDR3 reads CASSQASHKTYNSPLHF. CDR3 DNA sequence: TGTGCCAGCAGCCAAGCCTCACACAAGACCTATAATTCACCCCTCCACTTT.

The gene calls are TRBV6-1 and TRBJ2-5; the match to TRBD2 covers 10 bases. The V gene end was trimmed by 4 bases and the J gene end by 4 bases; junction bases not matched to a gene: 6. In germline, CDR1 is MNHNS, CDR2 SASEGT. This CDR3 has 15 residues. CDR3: CASSALAGVGETQYF. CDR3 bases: TGTGCCAGCAGTGCCCTAGCGGGGGTCGGAGAGACCCAGTACTTC.

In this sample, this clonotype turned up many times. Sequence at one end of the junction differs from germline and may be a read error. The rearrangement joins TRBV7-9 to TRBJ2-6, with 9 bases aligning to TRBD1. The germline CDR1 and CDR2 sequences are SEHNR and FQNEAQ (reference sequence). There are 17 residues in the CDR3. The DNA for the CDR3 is TGTGCCAGCAGCCGATGGGGACAGGGAAAAGGGGGCAACGTCCTGACTTTC. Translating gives CASSRWGQGKGGNVLTF.

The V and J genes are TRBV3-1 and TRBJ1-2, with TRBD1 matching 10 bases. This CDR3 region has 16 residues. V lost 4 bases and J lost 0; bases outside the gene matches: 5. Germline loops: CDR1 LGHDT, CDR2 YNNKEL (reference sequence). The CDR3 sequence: CASSPRQGATNYGYTF. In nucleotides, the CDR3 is TGTGCCAGCAGCCCAAGACAGGGGGCGACTAACTATGGCTACACCTTC. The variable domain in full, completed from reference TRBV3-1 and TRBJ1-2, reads DTAVSQTPKYLVTQMGNDKSIKCEQNLGHDTMYWYKQDSKKFLKIMFSYNNKELIINETVPNRFSPKSPDKAHLNLHINSLELGDSAVYFCASSPRQGATNYGYTFGSGTRLTVV.

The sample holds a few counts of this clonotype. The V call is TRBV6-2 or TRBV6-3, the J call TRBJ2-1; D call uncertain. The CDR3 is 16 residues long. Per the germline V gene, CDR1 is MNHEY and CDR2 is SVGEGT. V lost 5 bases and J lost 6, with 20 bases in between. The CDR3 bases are TGTGCCAGCAGTCCCCCTGACGCATTAAGCTTCAATGAGCAGTTCTTC. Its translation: CASSPPDALSFNEQFF.

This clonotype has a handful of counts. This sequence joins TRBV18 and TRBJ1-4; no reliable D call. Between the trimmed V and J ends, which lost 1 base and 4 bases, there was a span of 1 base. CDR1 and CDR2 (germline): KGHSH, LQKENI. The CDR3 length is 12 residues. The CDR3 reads CASSPRNEKLFF. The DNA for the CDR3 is TGTGCCAGCTCACCACGTAATGAAAAACTGTTTTTT.

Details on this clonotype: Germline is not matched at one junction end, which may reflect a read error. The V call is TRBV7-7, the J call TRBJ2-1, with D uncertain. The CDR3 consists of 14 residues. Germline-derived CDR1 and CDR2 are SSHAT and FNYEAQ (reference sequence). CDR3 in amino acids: CASSPPELTNEQFF. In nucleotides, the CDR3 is TGTGCTAGCAGCCCCCCCGAGTTGACCAATGAGCAGTTCTTC.

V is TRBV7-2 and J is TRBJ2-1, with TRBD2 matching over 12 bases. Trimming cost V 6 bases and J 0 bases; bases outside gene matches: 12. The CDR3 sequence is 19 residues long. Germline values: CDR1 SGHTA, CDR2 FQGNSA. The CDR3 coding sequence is TGTGCCAGCAGAAACACACTAGCGGGGGGCGCCTTCTCCTACAATGAGCAGTTCTTC. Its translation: CASRNTLAGGAFSYNEQFF.

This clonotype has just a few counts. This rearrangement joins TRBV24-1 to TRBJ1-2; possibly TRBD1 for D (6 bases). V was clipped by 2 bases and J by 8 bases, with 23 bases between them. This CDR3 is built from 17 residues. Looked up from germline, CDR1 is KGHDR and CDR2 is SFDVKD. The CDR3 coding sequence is TGTGCCACCAGTGATTCCCTGACAGGCGGCTCCCTAGGGGGCTACACCTTC. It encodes CATSDSLTGGSLGGYTF.

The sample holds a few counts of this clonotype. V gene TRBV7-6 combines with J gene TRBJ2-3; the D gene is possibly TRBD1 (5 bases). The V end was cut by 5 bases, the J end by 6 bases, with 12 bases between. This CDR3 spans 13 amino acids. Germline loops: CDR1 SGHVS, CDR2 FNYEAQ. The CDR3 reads CASSAVRADTQYF. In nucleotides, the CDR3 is TGTGCCAGCAGCGCCGTCAGGGCTGATACGCAGTATTTT.

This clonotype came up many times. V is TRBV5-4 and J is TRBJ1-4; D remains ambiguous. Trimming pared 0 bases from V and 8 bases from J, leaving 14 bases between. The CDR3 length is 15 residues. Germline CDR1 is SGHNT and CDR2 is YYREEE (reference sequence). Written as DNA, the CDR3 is TGTGCCAGCAGCTTGGACAACCTCGGCGGGGAAAAACTGTTTTTT. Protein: CASSLDNLGGEKLFF.

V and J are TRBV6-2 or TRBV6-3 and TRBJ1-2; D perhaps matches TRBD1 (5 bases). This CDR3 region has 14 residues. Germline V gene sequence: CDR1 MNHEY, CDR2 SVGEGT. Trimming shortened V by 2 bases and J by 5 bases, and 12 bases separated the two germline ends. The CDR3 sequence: CASSYPDSWYGYTF. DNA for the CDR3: TGTGCCAGCAGTTACCCCGACAGCTGGTATGGCTACACCTTC.

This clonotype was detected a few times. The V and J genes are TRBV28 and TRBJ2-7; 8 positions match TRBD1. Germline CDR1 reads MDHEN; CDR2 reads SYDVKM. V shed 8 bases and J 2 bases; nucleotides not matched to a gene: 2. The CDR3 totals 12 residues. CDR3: CASRDRTYEQYV. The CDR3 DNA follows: TGTGCCAGCCGGGACAGGACCTACGAGCAGTACGTC.

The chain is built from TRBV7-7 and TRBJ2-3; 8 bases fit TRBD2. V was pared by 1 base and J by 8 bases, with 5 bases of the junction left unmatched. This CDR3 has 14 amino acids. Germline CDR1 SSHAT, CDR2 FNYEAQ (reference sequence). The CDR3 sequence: CASSLDGGAGTQYF. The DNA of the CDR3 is TGTGCCAGCAGCTTAGACGGGGGGGCCGGTACGCAGTATTTT.

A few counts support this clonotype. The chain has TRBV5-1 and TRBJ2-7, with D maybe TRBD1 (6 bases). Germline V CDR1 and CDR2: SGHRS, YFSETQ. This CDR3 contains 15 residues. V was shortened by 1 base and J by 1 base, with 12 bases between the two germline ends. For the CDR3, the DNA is TGCGCCAGCAGCTTGCGAGACAGGACTTCCTACGAGCAGTACTTC. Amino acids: CASSLRDRTSYEQYF. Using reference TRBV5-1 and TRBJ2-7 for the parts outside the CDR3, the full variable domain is KAGVTQTPRYLIKTRGQQVTLSCSPISGHRSVSWYQQTPGQGLQFLFEYFSETQRNKGNFPGRFSGRQFSNSRSEMNVSTLELGDSALYLCASSLRDRTSYEQYFGPGTRLTVT.

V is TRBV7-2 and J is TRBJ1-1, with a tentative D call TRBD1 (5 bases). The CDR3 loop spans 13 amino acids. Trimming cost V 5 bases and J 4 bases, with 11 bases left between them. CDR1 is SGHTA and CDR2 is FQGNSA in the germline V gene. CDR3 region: CASSPRQLTEAFF. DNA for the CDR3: TGTGCCAGCAGCCCCCGACAGCTCACTGAAGCTTTCTTT.

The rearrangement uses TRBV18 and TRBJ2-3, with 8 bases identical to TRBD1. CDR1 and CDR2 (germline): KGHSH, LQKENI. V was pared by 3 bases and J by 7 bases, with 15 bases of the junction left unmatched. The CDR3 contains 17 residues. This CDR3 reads CASSPQKDGQGVNTQYF. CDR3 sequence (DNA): TGTGCCAGCTCACCCCAAAAGGATGGACAGGGAGTTAATACGCAGTATTTT.

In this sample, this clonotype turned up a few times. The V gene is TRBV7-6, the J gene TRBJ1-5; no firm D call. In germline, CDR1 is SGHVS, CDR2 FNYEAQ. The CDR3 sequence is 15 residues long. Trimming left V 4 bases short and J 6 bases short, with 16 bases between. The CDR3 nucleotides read TGTGCCAGCAGCTCCGATGGGCCTGCGGGTCAGCCCCAGCATTTT. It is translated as CASSSDGPAGQPQHF.

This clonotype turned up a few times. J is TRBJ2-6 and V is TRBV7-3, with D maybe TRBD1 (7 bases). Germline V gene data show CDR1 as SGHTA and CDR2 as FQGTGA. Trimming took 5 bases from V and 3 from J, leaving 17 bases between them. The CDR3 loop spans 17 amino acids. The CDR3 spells CASSLGAGGSGANVLTF. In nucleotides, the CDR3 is TGTGCCAGCAGCCTAGGGGCAGGGGGGAGTGGGGCCAACGTCCTGACTTTC.

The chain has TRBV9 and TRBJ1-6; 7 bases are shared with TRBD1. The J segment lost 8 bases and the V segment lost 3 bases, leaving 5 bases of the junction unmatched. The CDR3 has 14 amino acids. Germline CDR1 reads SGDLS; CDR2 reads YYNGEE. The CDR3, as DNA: TGTGCCAGCAGCGCCGGACAGGACCATTCACCCCTCCACTTT. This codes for CASSAGQDHSPLHF.

DNA for the CDR3: TGTGCCAGCAGCGTAGGACAGGGGATCGCAAATGAGCAGTTCTTC. Its protein product is CASSVGQGIANEQFF. The chain is built from TRBV9 and TRBJ2-1, with TRBD1 identical over 8 bases. The CDR3 spans 15 residues. V gave up 0 bases and J gave up 7 bases; unmatched junction bases: 6. Germline-derived CDR1 and CDR2 are SGDLS and YYNGEE.

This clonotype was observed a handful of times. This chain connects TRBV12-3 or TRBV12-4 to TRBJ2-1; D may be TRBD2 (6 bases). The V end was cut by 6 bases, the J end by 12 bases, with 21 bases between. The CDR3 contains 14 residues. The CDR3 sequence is CASSWGETPRGQFF. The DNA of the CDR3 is TGTGCCAGCAGCTGGGGGGAAACCCCACGGGGGCAGTTCTTC.

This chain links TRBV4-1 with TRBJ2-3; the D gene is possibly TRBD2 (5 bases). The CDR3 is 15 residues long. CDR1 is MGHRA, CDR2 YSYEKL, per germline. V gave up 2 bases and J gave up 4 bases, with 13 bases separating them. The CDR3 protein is CASSQMYGLSDTQYF. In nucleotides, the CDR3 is TGCGCCAGCAGCCAAATGTACGGACTGTCAGATACGCAGTATTTT.

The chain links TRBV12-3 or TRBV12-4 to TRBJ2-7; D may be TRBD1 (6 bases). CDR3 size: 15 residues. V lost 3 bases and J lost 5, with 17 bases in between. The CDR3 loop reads CASSFEAGVVHEQYV. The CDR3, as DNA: TGTGCCAGCAGTTTCGAGGCAGGGGTTGTCCACGAGCAGTACGTC.

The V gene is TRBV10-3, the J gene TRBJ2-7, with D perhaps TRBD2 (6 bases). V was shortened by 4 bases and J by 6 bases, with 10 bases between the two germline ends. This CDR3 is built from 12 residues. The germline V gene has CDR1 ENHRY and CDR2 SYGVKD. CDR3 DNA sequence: TGTGCCATCAGTGTTGTGGGAGGCGAGCAGTACTTC. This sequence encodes CAISVVGGEQYF.

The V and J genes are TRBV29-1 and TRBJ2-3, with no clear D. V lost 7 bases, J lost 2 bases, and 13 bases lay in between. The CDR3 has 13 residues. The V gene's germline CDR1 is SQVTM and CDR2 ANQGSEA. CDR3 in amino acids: CSGVGGNTDTQYF. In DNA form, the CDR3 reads TGCAGCGGCGTTGGCGGAAACACAGATACGCAGTATTTT.

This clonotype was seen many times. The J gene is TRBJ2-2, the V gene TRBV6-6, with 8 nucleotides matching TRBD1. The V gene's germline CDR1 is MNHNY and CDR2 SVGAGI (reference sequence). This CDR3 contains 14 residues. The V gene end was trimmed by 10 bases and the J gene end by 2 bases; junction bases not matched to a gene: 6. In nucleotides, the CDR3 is TGTGCCATCACGGGACAGGCCAACACCGGGGAGCTGTTTTTT. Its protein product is CAITGQANTGELFF.